The present T cell receptor (beta chain) was sequenced within a study of CD8+CD57+ T cells in acquired aplastic anemia. On this clonotype: The DNA is omitted, as the CDR3 cannot be located on it reliably, and the CDR3 follows TCRdb's listing.

The template used for profiling TCR beta VDJ and CDR3 was genomic DNA. Using its own MiXCR run on the reads, TCRdb lists one record per CDR3 protein. The sample contains hundreds of thousands of distinct CDR3 sequences, roughly 64% of which appear only once. The sequenced sample consisted of sorted CD4+, CD8+, or CD8+CD57+ T cells (not recorded which) from PBMCs. The origin of this receptor is a human donor in good health, serving as a control.

This CDR3 reads CASSWDLVSEQYFAFF. The chain employs TRBV7-3 and TRBJ1-1. In germline, CDR1 is SGHTA, CDR2 FQGTGA. The CDR3 contains 16 residues when both ends are counted.